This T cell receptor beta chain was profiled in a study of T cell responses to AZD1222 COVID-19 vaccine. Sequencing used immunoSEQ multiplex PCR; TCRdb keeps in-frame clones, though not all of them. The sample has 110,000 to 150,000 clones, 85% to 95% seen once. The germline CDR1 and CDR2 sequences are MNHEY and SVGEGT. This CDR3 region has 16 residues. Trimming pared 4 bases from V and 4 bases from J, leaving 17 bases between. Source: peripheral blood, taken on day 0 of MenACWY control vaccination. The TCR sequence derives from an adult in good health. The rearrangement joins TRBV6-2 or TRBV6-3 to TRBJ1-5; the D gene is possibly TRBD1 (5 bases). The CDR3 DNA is TGTGCCAGCAGTTCCGGGACTTTTTGGAATAATCAGCCCCAGCATTTT. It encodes CASSSGTFWNNQPQHF.